These 20 T cell receptor beta chains share one sample of origin, sequenced in a study of control samples from healthy donors and cancer patients. Sequencing used immunoSEQ multiplex PCR; TCRdb keeps in-frame clones, though not all of them. This sample yields 100,000 or so clones, of which about 85% are seen a single time; 0.95% to 1.5% belongs to the top ten. Input material: blood. These receptors were obtained from a woman in her forties or fifties in good health.

The CDR3 DNA is TGTGCCAGCAGGGAGGGGGGGCGCGAAACTTTCTTT. It specifies CASREGGRETFF. The V and J genes are TRBV6-6 and TRBJ1-1, with D possibly being TRBD1 (6 bases). The germline gives CDR1 MNHNY, CDR2 SVGAGI (reference sequence). The CDR3 is 12 amino acids. Trimming left V 6 bases short and J 12 bases short, with 17 bases between.

This clone has only a few counts. The chain uses TRBV11-3 and TRBJ2-1, with D hard to call. V was trimmed by 5 bases and J by 0 bases, leaving 8 bases between them. This CDR3 has 14 amino acids. Germline CDR1 is SGHNT and CDR2 is YENEEA. CDR3 loop: CASSGASSYNEQFF. The CDR3 DNA reads TGTGCCAGCAGCGGAGCAAGCTCCTACAATGAGCAGTTCTTC.

This clone was recorded once. This chain links TRBV7-3 with TRBJ2-4; 8 bases match TRBD1. V gave up 5 bases and J gave up 6 bases; unmatched junction bases: 6. Germline-derived CDR1 and CDR2 are SGHTA and FQGTGA. The CDR3 covers 14 residues. CDR3 coding DNA: TGTGCCAGCAGCCTGGGGACAGGCCGAAACATTCAGTACTTC. As protein: CASSLGTGRNIQYF.

The chain couples TRBV20-1 to TRBJ2-3; D unclear. Trimming removed 3 bases from V and 0 bases from J, with 19 bases in between. CDR3 length: 17 residues. Germline values: CDR1 DFQATT, CDR2 SNEGSKA (reference sequence). In nucleotides, the CDR3 is TGCAGTGCTAGTCCGATAGAGCGAGGCTCTAGCACAGATACGCAGTATTTT. Amino acids: CSASPIERGSSTDTQYF.

The rearrangement links TRBV15 to TRBJ2-7; TRBD1 matches 9 bases. Germline V gene lookup returns CDR1 LNHNV and CDR2 YYDKDF (reference sequence). The CDR3 totals 15 residues. V shed 1 base and J 5 bases; nucleotides not matched to a gene: 6. CDR3 region: CATSRGGTGSHEQYF. DNA of the CDR3: TGTGCCACCAGCAGAGGGGGGACAGGGTCGCACGAGCAGTACTTC.

This clone was picked up a small number of times. The rearrangement uses TRBV29-1 and TRBJ1-4, with 8 bases fitting TRBD1. The J segment lost 5 bases and the V segment lost 1 base, leaving 6 bases of the junction unmatched. This CDR3 spans 15 amino acids. Germline loops: CDR1 SQVTM, CDR2 ANQGSEA. The CDR3 protein is CSVEAGGAFNEKLFF. The CDR3 nucleotides are TGCAGCGTTGAAGCAGGGGGCGCCTTCAATGAAAAACTGTTTTTT.

The V and J genes are TRBV5-8 and TRBJ1-2, with D possibly TRBD1 on 5 matching bases. The germline CDR1 and CDR2 sequences are SGHTS and YDEGEE. Trimming took 1 base from V and 6 from J, leaving 10 bases between them. This CDR3 region has 13 residues. The CDR3 reads CASSLIWDDGYTF. In DNA, the CDR3 is TGTGCCAGCAGCTTGATTTGGGACGATGGCTACACCTTC. Variable domain in full (rest from reference TRBV5-8 and TRBJ1-2): EAGVTQSPTHLIKTRGQQATLRCSPISGHTSVYWYQQALGLGLQFLLWYDEGEERNRGNFPPRFSGRQFPNYSSELNVNALELEDSALYLCASSLIWDDGYTFGSGTRLTVV.

V usage is TRBV10-3 and J usage is TRBJ2-5, with D unclear. The germline V gene encodes CDR1 ENHRY and CDR2 SYGVKD. CDR3 length: 14 residues. Trimming shortened V by 0 bases and J by 5 bases, and 10 bases separated the two germline ends. The CDR3 reads CAISESGNMETQYF. The DNA of the CDR3 is TGTGCCATCAGTGAGTCGGGGAATATGGAGACCCAGTACTTC.

J is TRBJ2-7 and V is TRBV6-5, with D unclear. Germline CDR1 is MNHEY and CDR2 is SVGAGI. The V and J ends lost 5 bases and 3 bases respectively, with 8 bases between them. CDR3 length: 12 amino acids. The CDR3 region is CASSRSIYEQYF. The CDR3 nucleotides are TGTGCCAGCAGTCGGAGCATCTACGAGCAGTACTTC.

V usage is TRBV19 and J usage is TRBJ2-2, with D uncertain. Germline V gives CDR1 LNHDA, CDR2 SQIVND (reference sequence). V lost 6 bases and J lost 2, with 13 bases in between. The CDR3 covers 15 residues. The CDR3 loop is CASSPIEHNTGELFF. The CDR3 DNA is TGTGCCAGTAGCCCTATTGAGCACAACACCGGGGAGCTGTTTTTT.

V usage is TRBV6-5 and J usage is TRBJ1-4; 11 positions match TRBD1. The CDR3 sequence is 14 residues long. After removal of 7 bases from V and 7 bases from J, the junction contained 5 bases not matched to a gene. Germline CDR1 MNHEY, CDR2 SVGAGI. CDR3 coding DNA: TGTGCCAGCAAAGGTGGGACAGGGGGTGAAAAACTGTTTTTT. It yields the protein CASKGGTGGEKLFF.

The chain employs TRBV5-1 and TRBJ2-5; D is possibly TRBD1 (7 bases). The CDR3 is 14 amino acids. The ends were cut back, 7 bases at V and 2 bases at J, with 15 bases in the middle. CDR1 and CDR2 (germline): SGHRS, YFSETQ. CDR3 nucleotide sequence: TGCGCCAGCGCGCGGGCGGGACAGCAAGAGACCCAGTACTTC. It codes for CASARAGQQETQYF.

The chain uses TRBV10-3 and TRBJ1-4; D is possibly TRBD1 (5 bases). From germline, CDR1 is ENHRY and CDR2 SYGVKD. This CDR3 comprises 14 residues. V was clipped by 8 bases and J by 6 bases, with 16 bases between them. CDR3 amino acids: CAIGPGSRDEKLFF. CDR3 in DNA: TGTGCCATCGGCCCGGGCTCCAGGGATGAAAAACTGTTTTTT.

The rearrangement links TRBV15 to TRBJ2-7; D is possibly TRBD2 (6 bases). The V end was cut by 1 base, the J end by 4 bases, with 14 bases between. The CDR3 consists of 15 residues. The germline V gene has CDR1 LNHNV and CDR2 YYDKDF (reference sequence). CDR3 DNA sequence: TGTGCCACCAGCAGAGGGAGGAGGGGAGTTTACGAGCAGTACTTC. Its protein is CATSRGRRGVYEQYF.

The chain uses TRBV6-1 and TRBJ2-1; D call uncertain. Germline CDR1 is MNHNS and CDR2 is SASEGT. The CDR3 is 13 amino acids. V was clipped by 2 bases and J by 2 bases, with 4 bases between them. The CDR3 loop is CASSEYTYNEQFF. The CDR3 DNA is TGTGCCAGCAGTGAATATACCTACAATGAGCAGTTCTTC.

The chain carries TRBV19 and TRBJ2-7; D perhaps matches TRBD1 (5 bases). Between the trimmed V and J ends, which lost 11 bases and 7 bases, there was a span of 21 bases. This CDR3 has 13 residues. CDR1 LNHDA and CDR2 SQIVND come from the germline V gene (reference sequence). Written as DNA, the CDR3 is TGTGCCTCTACCGGGCAGGGCTCCTTAGAGCAGTACTTC. Translating it yields CASTGQGSLEQYF.

The chain carries TRBV12-3 or TRBV12-4 and TRBJ2-6; unclear D gene. The V end was cut by 5 bases, the J end by 2 bases, with 1 base between. The CDR3 is 12 amino acids. This CDR3 reads CASSAGANVLTF. CDR3 sequence (DNA): TGTGCCAGCAGTGCTGGGGCCAACGTCCTGACTTTC.

Here the CDR3 DNA reads TGTGCCAGCAGCTACCCCGGCGGTCGGGACATTCAGTACTTC. Protein: CASSYPGGRDIQYF. V gene TRBV5-4 combines with J gene TRBJ2-4; D is undetermined. Germline V lookup: CDR1 SGHNT, CDR2 YYREEE (reference sequence). Trimming left V 3 bases short and J 8 bases short, with 15 bases between. There are 14 residues in the CDR3.

The chain has TRBV4-3 and TRBJ2-7, with a possible D match to TRBD2 (7 bases). The CDR3 runs 14 residues. Germline CDR1 is LGHNA and CDR2 is YSLEER. V lost 1 base and J lost 3, with 10 bases in between. This CDR3 reads CASSQGGGGYEQYF. As DNA, the CDR3 is TGCGCCAGCAGCCAAGGGGGAGGGGGCTACGAGCAGTACTTC.

V is TRBV7-9 and J is TRBJ2-7, with TRBD1 matching 11 bases. Germline V gives CDR1 SEHNR, CDR2 FQNEAQ (reference sequence). V trimming: 5 bases; J trimming: 3 bases; junction bases outside the gene matches: 6. CDR3 length: 15 amino acids. The CDR3 reads CASSPSGTGGYEQYF. The CDR3 DNA follows: TGTGCCAGCAGCCCCTCGGGGACAGGGGGCTACGAGCAGTACTTC.